Below, 19 T cell receptor beta chains from the same sample are listed, as sequenced in a study of T cells in Graves' hyperthyroidism and ophthalmopathy. Template material for amplifying TCR beta CDR3 regions consisted of RNA transcripts. In the first-round RT-PCR of the TCR CDR3, the HTBI primer set was used. TCRdb re-analysed the multiplex PCR reads in MiXCR, keeping a single row per CDR3 protein. The data hold approximately 200,000 distinct CDR3 sequences, with about 16% observed a single time. Sample: blood. Receptors originate from a man in his forties with Graves' hyperthyroidism.

In its sample, this clonotype was seen many times. V usage is TRBV5-6 and J usage is TRBJ1-5; TRBD1 matches 7 bases. The CDR3 is made up of 15 amino acids. V lost 4 bases to trimming and J lost 3 bases; unmatched junction nucleotides: 7. CDR1 and CDR2 (germline): SGHDT, YYEEEE. CDR3 sequence reads: CASSGGTAHNQPQHF. CDR3 DNA sequence: TGTGCCAGCAGCGGAGGGACAGCACACAATCAGCCCCAGCATTTT. Drawing the rest from reference TRBV5-6 and TRBJ1-5, the complete variable domain is DAGVTQSPTHLIKTRGQQVTLRCSPKSGHDTVSWYQQALGQGPQFIFQYYEEEERQRGNFPDRFSGHQFPNYSSELNVNALLLGDSALYLCASSGGTAHNQPQHFGDGTRLSIL.

The J gene is TRBJ1-4, the V gene TRBV5-1, with D maybe TRBD1 (6 bases). The CDR3 extends over 16 amino acids. Germline CDR1 and CDR2: SGHRS and YFSETQ. With 4 bases removed from V and 7 bases from J, the gap between germline ends came to 20 bases. This chain's CDR3 is CASSGGSGEIGEKLFF. The CDR3 region has the DNA TGCGCCAGCAGCGGAGGATCAGGGGAGATAGGTGAAAAACTGTTTTTT. Combining the CDR3 with reference TRBV5-1 and TRBJ1-4 gives the whole variable domain KAGVTQTPRYLIKTRGQQVTLSCSPISGHRSVSWYQQTPGQGLQFLFEYFSETQRNKGNFPGRFSGRQFSNSRSEMNVSTLELGDSALYLCASSGGSGEIGEKLFFGSGTQLSVL.

V usage is TRBV5-6 and J usage is TRBJ1-5; the D is unclear. The V end lost 0 bases, the J end lost 3 bases, and 10 bases lay between the germline ends. The CDR3 consists of 15 residues. The germline gives CDR1 SGHDT, CDR2 YYEEEE. In DNA, the CDR3 is TGTGCCAGCAGCTTGGCCGCGTCCTTCAATCAGCCCCAGCATTTT. Translating gives CASSLAASFNQPQHF.

The chain recombines TRBV5-8 with TRBJ1-2; D unclear. V lost 3 bases and J 4 bases, leaving 13 bases between the germline ends. This CDR3 has 14 residues. In germline, CDR1 is SGHTS, CDR2 YDEGEE. Here the CDR3 reads CASSSTKDGYGYTF. The CDR3 DNA is TGTGCCAGCAGCTCCACCAAGGACGGCTATGGCTACACCTTC.

This clonotype appeared many times. V gene TRBV7-9 combines with J gene TRBJ2-7, with 7 bases matching TRBD1. The V segment lost 5 bases and the J segment 0 bases; nucleotides outside the gene matches: 19. The germline gives CDR1 SEHNR, CDR2 FQNEAQ (reference sequence). The CDR3 totals 19 residues. Written as DNA, the CDR3 is TGTGCCAGCAGCCTAGTTAGGAAAAGGGTGACAGGGAGCTCCTACGAGCAGTACTTC. As protein: CASSLVRKRVTGSSYEQYF.

The V gene is TRBV7-2, the J gene TRBJ2-3, with 14 bases matching TRBD2. CDR3 length equals 17 residues. CDR1 and CDR2 from the germline V gene are SGHTA and FQGNSA. J gave up 6 bases and V 5 bases, and 10 bases lay outside the gene matches. The CDR3 coding sequence is TGTGCCAGCAGCATCGGACTAGCGGGGGGCCCTACTGATACGCAGTATTTT. Its protein is CASSIGLAGGPTDTQYF.

The table lists this clonotype with many counts. The chain employs TRBV15 and TRBJ1-1, with a possible D match to TRBD1 (5 bases). V shed 5 bases and J shed 8 bases, with 15 bases lying between them. The CDR3 loop spans 13 amino acids. Germline V gene lookup returns CDR1 LNHNV and CDR2 YYDKDF (reference sequence). The CDR3 region is CATSSFGALEAFF. CDR3 in DNA: TGTGCCACCAGCTCATTCGGGGCCCTAGAAGCTTTCTTT. Drawing the rest from reference TRBV15 and TRBJ1-1, the complete variable domain is DAMVIQNPRYQVTQFGKPVTLSCSQTLNHNVMYWYQQKSSQAPKLLFHYYDKDFNNEADTPDNFQSRRPNTSFCFLDIRSPGLGDTAMYLCATSSFGALEAFFGQGTRLTVV.

The chain couples TRBV5-6 to TRBJ2-7; D uncertain. CDR3 length equals 13 residues. Trimming took 4 bases from V and 3 from J, leaving 11 bases between them. The germline V gene encodes CDR1 SGHDT and CDR2 YYEEEE. The CDR3 sequence: CASSLAQYYEQYF. The DNA of the CDR3 is TGTGCCAGCAGCCTGGCACAGTACTACGAGCAGTACTTC.

The rearrangement uses TRBV6-2 or TRBV6-3 and TRBJ2-7, with 8 bases that match TRBD1. From germline, CDR1 is MNHEY and CDR2 SVGEGT. The length of the CDR3 is 14 residues. With 8 bases clipped from V and 3 bases from J, the junction kept 9 bases outside the gene matches. CDR3 sequence reads: CASHLDRAYYEQYF. Here the CDR3 DNA reads TGTGCCAGCCACCTGGACAGGGCATACTACGAGCAGTACTTC.

Of note for this clonotype: This may be a read error, as it is one base from a much larger clone. The final CDR3 position lacks the conserved phenylalanine or tryptophan, pointing to a likely read error. V gene TRBV11-2 combines with J gene TRBJ1-4; the D is unclear. The CDR3 sequence is 16 residues long. From germline, CDR1 is SGHAT and CDR2 FQNNGV. V shed 5 bases and J shed 0 bases, with 13 bases lying between them. DNA for the CDR3: TGTGCCAGCAGCCCGCGACGCGGCTCAACTAATGAAAAACTGTTTCTT. Protein: CASSPRRGSTNEKLFL.

The sample holds a few counts of this clonotype. This chain connects TRBV7-9 to TRBJ1-1; D not certain. This CDR3 comprises 17 residues. Germline CDR1 and CDR2: SEHNR and FQNEAQ (reference sequence). V lost 2 bases and J 1 base, leaving 17 bases between the germline ends. CDR3 DNA: TGTGCCAGCAGCTTAAGGTCAGGCTTCAGGCCGAACACTGAAGCTTTCTTT. Translation gives CASSLRSGFRPNTEAFF.

The rearrangement uses TRBV7-9 and TRBJ2-5, with TRBD2 matching over 13 bases. V dropped 3 bases and J dropped 8; count of bases not matched to a gene: 6. Germline V gene data show CDR1 as SEHNR and CDR2 as FQNEAQ (reference sequence). The CDR3 spans 15 residues. The CDR3 is CASSFSGLAGDTQYF. CDR3 DNA sequence: TGTGCCAGCAGCTTTTCTGGACTAGCGGGGGACACCCAGTACTTC.

This clonotype occurred many times. V and J are TRBV3-1 and TRBJ2-1; TRBD1 aligns across 11 bases. Trimming took 1 base from V and 6 from J; bases not matched to a gene: 5. The germline CDR1 and CDR2 sequences are LGHDT and YNNKEL (reference sequence). This CDR3 spans 16 amino acids. For the CDR3, the DNA is TGTGCCAGCAGCCAAGCGTTAGGACAGGGGGCCAATGAGCAGTTCTTC. Translating gives CASSQALGQGANEQFF.

This clonotype came up a few times. The J gene is TRBJ2-1, the V gene TRBV7-9; 7 positions agree with TRBD2. Trimming took 2 bases from V and 8 from J; bases not matched to a gene: 27. The germline V gene has CDR1 SEHNR and CDR2 FQNEAQ (reference sequence). This CDR3 has 21 residues. The CDR3 loop is CASSLTRMPWTWGLNVHEQFF. The CDR3 nucleotides are TGTGCCAGCAGCTTAACCAGAATGCCCTGGACCTGGGGACTAAATGTGCATGAGCAGTTCTTC. Full variable domain (remainder filled in from reference TRBV7-9 and TRBJ2-1): DTGVSQNPRHKITKRGQNVTFRCDPISEHNRLYWYRQTLGQGPEFLTYFQNEAQLEKSRLLSDRFSAERPKGSFSTLEIQRTEQGDSAMYLCASSLTRMPWTWGLNVHEQFFGPGTRLTVL.

This clonotype was counted many times. The rearrangement links TRBV27 to TRBJ2-2; D is unresolved. The germline V and J ends were trimmed by 4 bases and 2 bases, with 14 bases remaining between them. CDR3 length: 16 residues. Germline V gene data show CDR1 as MNHEY and CDR2 as SMNVEV (reference sequence). The CDR3 DNA sequence: TGTGCCAGCAGTTCCCTCGCGAAGGGAAACACCGGGGAGCTGTTTTTT. Translation gives CASSSLAKGNTGELFF.

This clonotype appeared many times. The chain has TRBV7-9 and TRBJ1-1; tentatively, D is TRBD1 (6 bases). The germline gives CDR1 SEHNR, CDR2 FQNEAQ (reference sequence). The CDR3 consists of 15 residues. With 2 bases removed from V and 7 bases from J, the gap between germline ends came to 17 bases. The CDR3 protein is CASSLRIGGSGEAFF. CDR3 in DNA: TGTGCCAGCAGCTTACGCATAGGGGGGTCCGGTGAAGCTTTCTTT.

Regarding this clonotype: Here the CDR3 omits its conserved ending phenylalanine or tryptophan, so a read error is the likely source. The CDR3 DNA sequence: TGTGCCAGTAAGGTGGGACAGAACACCGGGGAGCTGTTTTCT. Translating gives CASKVGQNTGELFS. V is TRBV19 and J is TRBJ2-2; D may be TRBD1 (6 bases). Germline V gives CDR1 LNHDA, CDR2 SQIVND (reference sequence). The CDR3 is 14 amino acids. The V gene lost 7 bases and the J gene lost 1 base, with 10 bases spanning the gap.

This clonotype was seen many times. The chain employs TRBV5-1 and TRBJ2-6, with 9 nucleotides matching TRBD1. Germline lookup yields CDR1 SGHRS and CDR2 YFSETQ. V was clipped by 3 bases and J by 0 bases; unmatched bases: 4. This CDR3 region has 17 residues. CDR3 region: CASSSGQGVSGANVLTF. The CDR3 coding sequence is TGCGCCAGCAGCTCGGGACAGGGAGTCTCTGGGGCCAACGTCCTGACTTTC.

The table lists this clonotype with many counts. The chain couples TRBV7-2 to TRBJ2-7; D is ambiguous. The V gene's germline CDR1 is SGHTA and CDR2 FQGNSA. V dropped 2 bases and J dropped 6 bases, with 20 bases sitting between them. The CDR3 loop spans 16 amino acids. CDR3 loop: CASSLSADPSLSEQYF. In DNA, the CDR3 is TGTGCCAGCAGCTTATCGGCTGACCCGAGTCTGAGCGAGCAGTACTTC.